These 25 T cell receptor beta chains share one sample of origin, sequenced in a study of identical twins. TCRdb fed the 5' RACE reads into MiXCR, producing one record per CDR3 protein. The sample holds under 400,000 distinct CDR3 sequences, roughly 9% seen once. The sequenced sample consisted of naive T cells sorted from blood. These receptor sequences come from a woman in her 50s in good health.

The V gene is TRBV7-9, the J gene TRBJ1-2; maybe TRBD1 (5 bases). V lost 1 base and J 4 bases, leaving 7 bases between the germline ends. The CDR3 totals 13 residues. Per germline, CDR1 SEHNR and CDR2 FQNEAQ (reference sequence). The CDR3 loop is CASSLEQVYGYTF. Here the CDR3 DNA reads TGTGCCAGCAGCTTAGAACAGGTCTATGGCTACACCTTC.

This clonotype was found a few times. CDR3 in DNA: TGCGCCAGCAGCTTTGGGGGCGCGGGGAACTACAATGAGCAGTTCTTC. This gives the protein CASSFGGAGNYNEQFF. This rearrangement joins TRBV5-1 to TRBJ2-1; D is perhaps TRBD1 or TRBD2 (6 bases each). Trimming removed 2 bases at V and 3 bases at J, with 15 bases between. The CDR3 loop spans 16 amino acids. CDR1 SGHRS and CDR2 YFSETQ come from the germline V gene.

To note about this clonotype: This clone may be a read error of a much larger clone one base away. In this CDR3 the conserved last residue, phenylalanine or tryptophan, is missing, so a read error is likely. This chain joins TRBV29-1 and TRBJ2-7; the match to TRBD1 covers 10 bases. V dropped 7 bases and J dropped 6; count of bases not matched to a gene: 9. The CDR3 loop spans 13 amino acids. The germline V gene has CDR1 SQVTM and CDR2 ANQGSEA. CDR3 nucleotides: TGCAGCGCGGGACAGGGGAATTTTTTCGAGCAGTACTGC. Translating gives CSAGQGNFFEQYC.

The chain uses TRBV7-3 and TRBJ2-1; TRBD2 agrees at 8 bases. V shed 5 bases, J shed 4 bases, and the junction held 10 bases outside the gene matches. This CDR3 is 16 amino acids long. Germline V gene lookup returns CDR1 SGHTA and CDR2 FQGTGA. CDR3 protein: CASSQNSGIAYNEQFF. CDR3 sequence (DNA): TGTGCCAGCAGCCAAAATAGCGGGATTGCGTACAATGAGCAGTTCTTC. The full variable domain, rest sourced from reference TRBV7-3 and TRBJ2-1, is GAGVSQTPSNKVTEKGKYVELRCDPISGHTALYWYRQSLGQGPEFLIYFQGTGAADDSGLPNDRFFAVRPEGSVSTLKIQRTERGDSAVYLCASSQNSGIAYNEQFFGPGTRLTVL.

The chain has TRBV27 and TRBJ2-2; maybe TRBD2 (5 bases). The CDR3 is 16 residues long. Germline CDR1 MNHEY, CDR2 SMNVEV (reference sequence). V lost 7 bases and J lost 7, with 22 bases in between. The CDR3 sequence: CASTYSSSGGGGELFF. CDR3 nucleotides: TGTGCCAGCACCTACTCATCCAGCGGAGGCGGCGGGGAGCTGTTTTTT.

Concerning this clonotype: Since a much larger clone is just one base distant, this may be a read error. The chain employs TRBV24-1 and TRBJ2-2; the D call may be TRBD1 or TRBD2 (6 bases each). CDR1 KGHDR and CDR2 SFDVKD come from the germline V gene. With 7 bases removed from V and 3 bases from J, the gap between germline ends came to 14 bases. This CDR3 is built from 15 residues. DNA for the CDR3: TGTGCCACCAGAAGGTCAGGGGAGGACACCGGGGAGCTGTTTTTT. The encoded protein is CATRRSGEDTGELFF.

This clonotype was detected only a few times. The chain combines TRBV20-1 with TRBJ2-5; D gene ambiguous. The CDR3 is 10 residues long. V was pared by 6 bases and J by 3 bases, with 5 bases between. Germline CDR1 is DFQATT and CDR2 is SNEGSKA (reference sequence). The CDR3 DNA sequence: TGCAGTGCAGAGAAAGAGACCCAGTACTTC. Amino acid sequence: CSAEKETQYF.

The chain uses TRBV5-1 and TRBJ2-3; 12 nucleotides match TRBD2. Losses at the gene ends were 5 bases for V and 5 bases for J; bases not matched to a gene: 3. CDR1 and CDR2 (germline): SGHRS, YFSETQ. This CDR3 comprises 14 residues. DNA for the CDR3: TGCGCCAGCAGACGACTAGCGGGAGTAGATACGCAGTATTTT. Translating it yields CASRRLAGVDTQYF.

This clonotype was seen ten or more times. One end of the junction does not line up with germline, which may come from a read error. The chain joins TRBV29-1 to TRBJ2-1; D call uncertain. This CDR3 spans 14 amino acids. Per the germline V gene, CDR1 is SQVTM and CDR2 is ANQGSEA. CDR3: CSVVGQTTYNEQFF. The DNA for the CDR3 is TGCAGCGTTGTAGGCCAGACAACCTATAATGAGCAGTTCTTC.

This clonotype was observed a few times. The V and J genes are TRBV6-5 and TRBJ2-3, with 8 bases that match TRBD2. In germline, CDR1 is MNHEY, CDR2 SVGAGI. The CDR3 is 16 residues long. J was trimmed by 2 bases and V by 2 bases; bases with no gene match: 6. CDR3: CASSYRAREVTDTQYF. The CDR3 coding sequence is TGTGCCAGCAGTTACCGGGCGCGGGAGGTCACAGATACGCAGTATTTT.

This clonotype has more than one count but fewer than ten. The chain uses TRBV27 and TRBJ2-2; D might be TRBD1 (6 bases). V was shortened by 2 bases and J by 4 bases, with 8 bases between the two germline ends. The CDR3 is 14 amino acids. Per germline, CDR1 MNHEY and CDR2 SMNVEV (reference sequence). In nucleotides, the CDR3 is TGTGCCAGCAGTTTAACAGGGCCCACCGGGGAGCTGTTTTTT. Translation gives CASSLTGPTGELFF.

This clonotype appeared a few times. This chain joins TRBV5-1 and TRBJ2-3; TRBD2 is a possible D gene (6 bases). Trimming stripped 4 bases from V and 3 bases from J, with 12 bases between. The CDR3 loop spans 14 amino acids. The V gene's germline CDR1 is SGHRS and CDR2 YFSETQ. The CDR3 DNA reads TGCGCCAGCAGCCCCCCCGCGGGGACAGATACGCAGTATTTT. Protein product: CASSPPAGTDTQYF.

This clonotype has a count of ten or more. The CDR3 loop is CASSVSSSYNEQFF. CDR3 coding DNA: TGTGCCAGCAGCGTATCCAGCTCCTACAATGAGCAGTTCTTC. The rearrangement joins TRBV9 to TRBJ2-1; no reliable D call. Germline V gene data show CDR1 as SGDLS and CDR2 as YYNGEE. Between the trimmed V and J ends, which lost 1 base and 0 bases, there was a span of 5 bases. CDR3 length equals 14 residues.

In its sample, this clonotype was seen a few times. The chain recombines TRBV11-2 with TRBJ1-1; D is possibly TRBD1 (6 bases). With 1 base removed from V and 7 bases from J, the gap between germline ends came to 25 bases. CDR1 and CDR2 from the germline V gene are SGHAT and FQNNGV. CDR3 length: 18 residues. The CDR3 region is CASSLAVGQGSPYSEAFF. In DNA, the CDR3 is TGTGCCAGCAGCTTAGCCGTGGGGCAGGGGAGTCCCTACAGTGAAGCTTTCTTT.

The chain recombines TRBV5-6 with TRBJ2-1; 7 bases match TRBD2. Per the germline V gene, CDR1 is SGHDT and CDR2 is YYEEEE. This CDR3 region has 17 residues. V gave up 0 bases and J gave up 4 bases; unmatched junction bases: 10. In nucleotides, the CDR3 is TGTGCCAGCAGCTTGGGGTTCGGCGGGAGTTTGTACAATGAGCAGTTCTTC. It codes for CASSLGFGGSLYNEQFF.

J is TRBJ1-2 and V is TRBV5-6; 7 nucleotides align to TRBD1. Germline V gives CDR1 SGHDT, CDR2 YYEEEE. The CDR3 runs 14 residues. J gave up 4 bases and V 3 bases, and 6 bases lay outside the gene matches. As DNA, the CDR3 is TGTGCCAGCAGCTCTACCGGGACAGTCTATGGCTACACCTTC. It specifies CASSSTGTVYGYTF. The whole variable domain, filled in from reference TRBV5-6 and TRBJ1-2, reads DAGVTQSPTHLIKTRGQQVTLRCSPKSGHDTVSWYQQALGQGPQFIFQYYEEEERQRGNFPDRFSGHQFPNYSSELNVNALLLGDSALYLCASSSTGTVYGYTFGSGTRLTVV.

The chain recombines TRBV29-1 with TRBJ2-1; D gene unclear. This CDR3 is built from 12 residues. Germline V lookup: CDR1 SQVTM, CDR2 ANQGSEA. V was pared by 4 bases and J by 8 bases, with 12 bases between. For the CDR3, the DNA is TGCAGCGTTGGCGCCGAGGACGATGAGCAGTTCTTC. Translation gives CSVGAEDDEQFF.

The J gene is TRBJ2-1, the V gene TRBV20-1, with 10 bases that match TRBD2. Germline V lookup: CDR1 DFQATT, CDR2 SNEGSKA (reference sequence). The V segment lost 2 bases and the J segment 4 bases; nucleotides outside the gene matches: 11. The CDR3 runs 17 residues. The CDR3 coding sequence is TGCAGTGCTAGATCCAGACGGACTAGCGGCCAATACAATGAGCAGTTCTTC. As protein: CSARSRRTSGQYNEQFF.

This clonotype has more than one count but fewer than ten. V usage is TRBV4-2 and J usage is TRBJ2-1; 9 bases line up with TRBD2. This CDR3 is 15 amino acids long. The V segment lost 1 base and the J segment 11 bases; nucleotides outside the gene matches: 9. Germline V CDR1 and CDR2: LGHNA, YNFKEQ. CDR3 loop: CASSQGLAEEVKQFF. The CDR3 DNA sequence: TGTGCCAGCAGCCAAGGACTAGCGGAGGAGGTTAAGCAGTTCTTC.

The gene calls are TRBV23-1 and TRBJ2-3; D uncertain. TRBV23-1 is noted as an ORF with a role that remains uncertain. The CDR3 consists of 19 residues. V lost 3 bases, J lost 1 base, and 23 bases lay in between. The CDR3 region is CASSHTPIIRNFRTDTQYF. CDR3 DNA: TGCGCCAGCAGTCACACCCCAATTATACGGAATTTCCGCACAGATACGCAGTATTTT.

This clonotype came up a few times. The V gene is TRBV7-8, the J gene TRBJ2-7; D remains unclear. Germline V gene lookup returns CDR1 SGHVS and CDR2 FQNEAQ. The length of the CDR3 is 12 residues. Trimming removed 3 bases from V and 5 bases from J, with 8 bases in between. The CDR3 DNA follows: TGTGCCAGCAGCTTTAAGTGGGACGAGCAGTACGTC. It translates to CASSFKWDEQYV.

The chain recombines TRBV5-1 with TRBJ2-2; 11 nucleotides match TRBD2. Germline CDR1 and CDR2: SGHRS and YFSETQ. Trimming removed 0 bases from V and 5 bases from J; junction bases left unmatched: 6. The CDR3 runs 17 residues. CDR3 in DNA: TGCGCCAGCAGCTTGGCTGCGCTAGCGGGAGGTACCGGGGAGCTGTTTTTT. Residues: CASSLAALAGGTGELFF. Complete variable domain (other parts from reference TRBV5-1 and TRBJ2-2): KAGVTQTPRYLIKTRGQQVTLSCSPISGHRSVSWYQQTPGQGLQFLFEYFSETQRNKGNFPGRFSGRQFSNSRSEMNVSTLELGDSALYLCASSLAALAGGTGELFFGEGSRLTVL.

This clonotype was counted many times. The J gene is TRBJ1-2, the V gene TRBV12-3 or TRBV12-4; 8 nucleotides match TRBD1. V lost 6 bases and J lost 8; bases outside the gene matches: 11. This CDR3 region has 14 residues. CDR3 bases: TGTGCCAGCAGGCGACAGGGGATAGGGAGAGGCTACACCTTC. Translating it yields CASRRQGIGRGYTF.

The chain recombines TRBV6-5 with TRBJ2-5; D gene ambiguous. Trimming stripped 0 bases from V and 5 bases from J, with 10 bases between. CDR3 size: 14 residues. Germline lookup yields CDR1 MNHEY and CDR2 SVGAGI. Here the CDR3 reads CASSYSRLSETQYF. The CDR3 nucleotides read TGTGCCAGCAGTTACTCGAGGTTGAGTGAGACCCAGTACTTC.

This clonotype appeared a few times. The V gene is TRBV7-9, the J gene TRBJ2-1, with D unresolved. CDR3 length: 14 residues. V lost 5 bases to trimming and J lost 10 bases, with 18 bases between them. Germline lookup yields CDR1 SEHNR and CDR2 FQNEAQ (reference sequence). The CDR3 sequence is CASSPRLVSPEQFF. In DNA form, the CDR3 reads TGTGCCAGCAGCCCTCGCCTAGTGTCCCCCGAGCAGTTCTTC.